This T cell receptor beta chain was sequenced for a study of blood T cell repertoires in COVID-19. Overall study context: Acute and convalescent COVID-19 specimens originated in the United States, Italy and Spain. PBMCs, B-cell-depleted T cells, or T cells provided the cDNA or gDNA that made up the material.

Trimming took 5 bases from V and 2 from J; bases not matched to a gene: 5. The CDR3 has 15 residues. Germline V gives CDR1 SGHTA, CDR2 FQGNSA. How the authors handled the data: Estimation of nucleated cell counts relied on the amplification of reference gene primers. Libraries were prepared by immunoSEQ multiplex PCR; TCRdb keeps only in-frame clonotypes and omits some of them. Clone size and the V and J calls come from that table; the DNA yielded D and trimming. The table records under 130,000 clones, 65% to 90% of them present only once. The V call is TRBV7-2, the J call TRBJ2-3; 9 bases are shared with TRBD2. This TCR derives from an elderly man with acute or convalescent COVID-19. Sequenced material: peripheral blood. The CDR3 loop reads CASSIGLATTDTQYF. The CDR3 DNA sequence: TGTGCCAGCAGCATCGGACTAGCGACCACAGATACGCAGTATTTT.